The present T cell receptor (beta chain) was sequenced within a study of CD4 T cells in relation to SARS-CoV-2 and coronaviruses. Study summary: After roughly 11 days of antigen culture, PBMC TCR beta CDR3s were sequenced. Controls used an HIV-1 Nef peptide pool or no peptide.

Profiled with immunoSEQ multiplex PCR; TCRdb holds only in-frame clones, not every one. This sample has 9,000 to 13,000 clones, with 70% to 85% found just once. Of note for this clone: Its antigen is unidentified.

This CDR3 has 12 residues. Germline V CDR1 and CDR2: SGHTA, FQGTGA. With 5 bases removed from V and 8 bases from J, the gap between germline ends came to 10 bases. CD4+ T cells from unexposed donors were obtained before the COVID-19 pandemic (2011-2018). After less than 11 days of culture, CD4+ T cells were isolated. The clonotype was recovered from a human donor in good health. Specimen: CD4+ T cells from PBMCs, cultured in vitro. The chain recombines TRBV7-3 with TRBJ2-1; D is ambiguous. This CDR3 is CASSRSGDEQFF. Written as DNA, the CDR3 is TGTGCCAGCAGCAGGAGTGGGGATGAGCAGTTCTTC.